This T cell receptor beta chain appears in the sequencing data of a study of blood T cell repertoires in COVID-19. For the study at large: In each case, the material was cDNA or gDNA derived from T cells, B-cell-depleted T cells, or PBMCs.

This CDR3 comprises 12 residues. The J segment lost 6 bases and the V segment lost 4 bases, leaving 3 bases of the junction unmatched. The germline gives CDR1 SGHKS, CDR2 YYEKEE (reference sequence). Method: immunoSEQ multiplex PCR; TCRdb's copy keeps in-frame clones and lacks some. The repertoire holds roughly 140,000 clones, 80% seen once, with roughly 4.7% in the top ten. The source of this sequence is a woman between 50 and 59 years old with acute or convalescent COVID-19. V is TRBV5-5 and J is TRBJ1-2; 7 nucleotides align to TRBD1. Sequences were obtained from peripheral blood. The CDR3, as DNA: TGTGCCAGCAGCCCGACAGGGCATGGCTACACCTTC. As protein: CASSPTGHGYTF.